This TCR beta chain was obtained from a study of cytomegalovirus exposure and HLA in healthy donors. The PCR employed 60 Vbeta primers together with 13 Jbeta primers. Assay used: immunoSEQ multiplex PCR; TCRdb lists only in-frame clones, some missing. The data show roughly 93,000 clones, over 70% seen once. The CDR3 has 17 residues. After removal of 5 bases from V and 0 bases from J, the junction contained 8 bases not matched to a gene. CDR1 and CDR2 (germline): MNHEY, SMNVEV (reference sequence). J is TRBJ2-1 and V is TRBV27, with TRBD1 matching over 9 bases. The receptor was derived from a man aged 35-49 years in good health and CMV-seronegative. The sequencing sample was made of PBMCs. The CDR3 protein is CASSHLQGASSYNEQFF. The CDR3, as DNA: TGTGCCAGCAGTCACCTACAGGGGGCAAGCTCCTACAATGAGCAGTTCTTC.